The 22 T cell receptor beta chains below were found in one sample sequenced in a study of post-analysis software for immune sequencing data. Study-wide results and limits: In patients, about five TRBV segments were more frequent than in controls, with TRBV5-6, TRBV5-1 and TRBV20-1 among them.

The TCR beta cDNA libraries contained unique molecular identifiers. One entry per CDR3 protein results from TCRdb running MiXCR on the PCR reads. Altogether about 540,000 distinct CDR3 sequences are present, approximately 31% being singletons, with the ten largest covering about 5.6%. Their recognized antigens are unknown. The source material was blood. The source is a girl aged 2-17 years with multiple sclerosis.

The chain is built from TRBV12-3 or TRBV12-4 and TRBJ2-3; maybe TRBD2 (6 bases). This CDR3 contains 13 residues. V lost 5 bases and J lost 6, with 12 bases in between. The CDR3 loop reads CASSPSSADTQYF. In nucleotides, the CDR3 is TGTGCCAGCAGTCCGTCTAGCGCTGATACGCAGTATTTT.

This chain connects TRBV7-9 to TRBJ1-5, with 8 bases that match TRBD1. The trim removed 4 bases at V and 7 bases at J, leaving 3 bases unmatched. The CDR3 runs to 13 residues. Germline values: CDR1 SEHNR, CDR2 FQNEAQ (reference sequence). DNA for the CDR3: TGTGCCAGCAGCTCAGGGGGCGGGCAGCCCCAGCATTTT. Its translation: CASSSGGGQPQHF.

Comment on this clonotype: The junction and the germline gene differ at one end; a read error may be behind it. The chain joins TRBV9 to TRBJ2-5; 7 nucleotides line up with TRBD1. CDR1 SGDLS and CDR2 YYNGEE come from the germline V gene. This CDR3 has 15 amino acids. The CDR3 protein is CASSVTPGGKEAQYF. CDR3 nucleotides: TGTGCCAGCAGCGTAACGCCAGGGGGAAAAGAGGCCCAGTACTTC.

This chain links TRBV20-1 with TRBJ1-6, with D unclear. From germline, CDR1 is DFQATT and CDR2 SNEGSKA (reference sequence). CDR3 length equals 13 residues. The germline V and J ends were trimmed by 2 bases and 8 bases, with 10 bases remaining between them. CDR3 coding DNA: TGCAGTGCTAGACCGCAAGAGGATTCACCCCTCCACTTT. This gives the protein CSARPQEDSPLHF.

This clonotype was detected only a few times. V is TRBV10-3 and J is TRBJ2-7; 12 bases are shared with TRBD2. Germline lookup yields CDR1 ENHRY and CDR2 SYGVKD. The CDR3 contains 12 residues. V was pared by 9 bases and J by 7 bases, with 4 bases of the junction left unmatched. CDR3 residues: CAISSGGAEQYF. The CDR3, as DNA: TGTGCCATTTCTAGCGGGGGGGCGGAGCAGTACTTC.

This clonotype was observed a few times. The genes are TRBV6-6 and TRBJ1-1; the match to TRBD1 covers 10 bases. CDR3 length: 17 residues. V lost 5 bases to trimming and J lost 0 bases; unmatched junction nucleotides: 9. The germline V gene encodes CDR1 MNHNY and CDR2 SVGAGI (reference sequence). CDR3 sequence (DNA): TGTGCCAGCAGTCCGTGGGGGACAGGGGAGATGAACACTGAAGCTTTCTTT. Its protein is CASSPWGTGEMNTEAFF.

The chain is built from TRBV28 and TRBJ1-2; no reliable D call. This CDR3 has 16 residues. Trimming cost V 3 bases and J 3 bases, with 17 bases left between them. CDR1 is MDHEN, CDR2 SYDVKM, per germline. The DNA for the CDR3 is TGTGCCAGCAGTTTCAACGTCGCGGCCTTGGACTATGGCTACACCTTC. It is translated as CASSFNVAALDYGYTF.

The J gene is TRBJ2-7, the V gene TRBV12-3 or TRBV12-4, with TRBD1 as a possible D gene (6 bases). The CDR3 has 14 amino acids. Trimming took 2 bases from V and 3 from J, leaving 11 bases between them. CDR3 protein: CASSLTGIGYEQYF. CDR3 nucleotides: TGTGCCAGCAGTTTAACAGGGATAGGCTACGAGCAGTACTTC.

The chain links TRBV7-9 to TRBJ1-1, with 8 bases fitting TRBD1. The V gene end was trimmed by 3 bases and the J gene end by 4 bases; junction bases not matched to a gene: 7. CDR1 and CDR2 from the germline V gene are SEHNR and FQNEAQ (reference sequence). The length of the CDR3 is 15 residues. CDR3 sequence: CASSLPQGAGTEAFF. The CDR3 DNA is TGTGCCAGCAGCTTGCCCCAGGGGGCCGGCACTGAAGCTTTCTTT.

The chain recombines TRBV12-3 or TRBV12-4 with TRBJ1-1; no reliable D call. The CDR3 contains 14 residues. V lost 4 bases and J lost 9, with 18 bases in between. Here the CDR3 reads CASSSSDGSVQAFF. The CDR3 DNA is TGTGCCAGCAGTTCCTCGGACGGTTCCGTCCAAGCTTTCTTT.

CDR3 sequence reads: CASSEAWEGRTEAFF. The DNA of the CDR3 is TGTGCCAGCAGTGAAGCGTGGGAGGGGCGGACTGAAGCTTTCTTT. The J gene is TRBJ1-1, the V gene TRBV6-1; possibly TRBD1 for D (5 bases). V was shortened by 0 bases and J by 5 bases, with 13 bases between the two germline ends. CDR1 MNHNS and CDR2 SASEGT come from the germline V gene. The length of the CDR3 is 15 residues.

V is TRBV7-2 and J is TRBJ1-2; D ambiguous. Germline CDR1 SGHTA, CDR2 FQGNSA. The germline V and J ends were trimmed by 1 base and 4 bases, with 13 bases remaining between them. The CDR3 length is 15 residues. The CDR3 sequence is CASSLGILQLYGYTF. CDR3 sequence (DNA): TGTGCCAGCAGCTTAGGGATACTACAGCTCTATGGCTACACCTTC.

The chain has TRBV4-1 and TRBJ1-5; 8 bases align to TRBD1. CDR3 length: 18 residues. CDR1 MGHRA and CDR2 YSYEKL come from the germline V gene. With 1 base clipped from V and 5 bases from J, the junction kept 13 bases outside the gene matches. CDR3 nucleotides: TGCGCCAGCAGCCAAGCGCCTAGGACAGGGAGGCTAGATCAGCCCCAGCATTTT. Amino acids: CASSQAPRTGRLDQPQHF.

This clonotype turned up a few times. This chain links TRBV6-5 with TRBJ2-1, with 7 bases that match TRBD1. CDR3 size: 16 residues. V lost 0 bases to trimming and J lost 5 bases; unmatched junction nucleotides: 7. Germline values: CDR1 MNHEY, CDR2 SVGAGI. CDR3 loop: CASSYSIGQVNNEQFF. CDR3 nucleotide sequence: TGTGCCAGCAGTTACTCGATCGGACAGGTTAACAATGAGCAGTTCTTC.

The rearrangement links TRBV6-6 to TRBJ1-4, with TRBD1 matching over 12 bases. Trimming removed 4 bases from V and 10 bases from J; junction bases left unmatched: 10. In germline, CDR1 is MNHNY, CDR2 SVGAGI (reference sequence). The CDR3 sequence is 16 residues long. The CDR3 DNA reads TGTGCCAGCAGTTTCTTGGGACAGGGGGCGCCTGGAAAACTGTTTTTT. Protein product: CASSFLGQGAPGKLFF.

The rearrangement uses TRBV11-2 and TRBJ2-3; D not resolved. V lost 5 bases to trimming and J lost 4 bases, with 13 bases between them. The CDR3 spans 14 residues. Germline CDR1 reads SGHAT; CDR2 reads FQNNGV. The CDR3 region has the DNA TGTGCCAGCAGCCAGACGCACCAGGCAGATACGCAGTATTTT. It is translated as CASSQTHQADTQYF. Supplemented by reference TRBV11-2 and TRBJ2-3, the full variable domain reads EAGVAQSPRYKIIEKRQSVAFWCNPISGHATLYWYQQILGQGPKLLIQFQNNGVVDDSQLPKDRFSAERLKGVDSTLKIQPAKLEDSAVYLCASSQTHQADTQYFGPGTRLTVL.

This clonotype has just a few counts. This chain connects TRBV15 to TRBJ2-5, with TRBD1 matching 7 bases. CDR1 and CDR2 (germline): LNHNV, YYDKDF (reference sequence). V shed 0 bases, J shed 1 base, and the junction held 8 bases outside the gene matches. The CDR3 spans 17 residues. In DNA, the CDR3 is TGTGCCACCAGCAGAGAAGATGGGACAGATCCCCAAGAGACCCAGTACTTC. This codes for CATSREDGTDPQETQYF.

This clonotype was found a few times. The CDR3 bases are TGTGCCAGCAGCTTAGTTTCAGCGGGGGGACAGTACTTC. Its protein product is CASSLVSAGGQYF. The chain combines TRBV7-2 with TRBJ2-7; 9 bases line up with TRBD2. V shed 1 base and J 10 bases; nucleotides not matched to a gene: 5. This CDR3 contains 13 residues. The V gene's germline CDR1 is SGHTA and CDR2 FQGNSA. The full variable domain, rest sourced from reference TRBV7-2 and TRBJ2-7, is GAGVSQSPSNKVTEKGKDVELRCDPISGHTALYWYRQSLGQGLEFLIYFQGNSAPDKSGLPSDRFSAERTGGSVSTLTIQRTQQEDSAVYLCASSLVSAGGQYFGPGTRLTVT.

The rearrangement links TRBV7-2 to TRBJ1-1; D call uncertain. Trimming left V 8 bases short and J 11 bases short, with 18 bases between. The CDR3 consists of 12 residues. The V gene's germline CDR1 is SGHTA and CDR2 FQGNSA. DNA for the CDR3: TGTGCCAGCCGGTTGGAGGGCGCGGCCGCTTTCTTT. Translated: CASRLEGAAAFF.

This chain uses TRBV6-5 with TRBJ1-2; tentative D call: TRBD1 (6 bases). Trimming took off 0 bases at V and 8 bases at J, with 7 bases between the two ends. The CDR3 is 12 residues long. Per the germline V gene, CDR1 is MNHEY and CDR2 is SVGAGI. The CDR3 coding sequence is TGTGCCAGCAGTTACTCAGGGGGGGGCTACACCTTC. This codes for CASSYSGGGYTF.

This CDR3 is CASTFKETQYF. CDR3 bases: TGTGCCAGCACCTTTAAGGAGACCCAGTACTTC. This chain links TRBV7-9 with TRBJ2-7; D gene ambiguous. The J call is doubtful: the DNA matches TRBJ2-5 better. The germline CDR1 and CDR2 sequences are SEHNR and FQNEAQ (reference sequence). The length of the CDR3 is 11 residues.

This clonotype was seen only a few times. V is TRBV20-1 and J is TRBJ1-2, with unresolved D. The germline V gene encodes CDR1 DFQATT and CDR2 SNEGSKA (reference sequence). The CDR3 contains 14 residues. Trimming cost V 0 bases and J 3 bases, with 11 bases left between them. In DNA form, the CDR3 reads TGCAGTGCTAGAGATGGCAGAAATTACTATGGCTACACCTTC. It specifies CSARDGRNYYGYTF.